The rows below give T cell receptor beta chains drawn from one sample of a study of stem cell transplantation in POMP-related autoinflammatory disease. Sequencing was performed with immunoSEQ multiplex PCR; in TCRdb, only in-frame clones are kept and a portion is missing. The table lists 25,000 to 30,000 clones, 82% of them singletons. Material: CD4+ T cells from PBMCs, obtained before stem cell transplantation. The receptors come from a human donor with POMP-related autoinflammation and immune dysregulation (PRAID). Each CDR3 is given with its conserved first and last residue. D genes are given only for firm matches. Expanded clones get a size class; other rows say once, few or many, or leave the size out.

v_gene	j_gene	abundance	d_gene	CDR3aa	CDR3nt
TRBV5-5	TRBJ1-5	few	TRBD1	CASSLGTDLNFPQHF	TGTGCCAGCAGCCTGGGGACAGACCTCAATTTTCCCCAGCATTTT
TRBV7-8	TRBJ2-3	.	.	CASSHWTLFNRTDTQYF	TGTGCCAGCAGCCATTGGACCCTATTCAATCGCACAGATACGCAGTATTTT
TRBV6-1	TRBJ2-3	.	.	CASSVGVTQYF	TGTGCCAGCAGTGTTGGGGTTACGCAGTATTTT
TRBV6-5	TRBJ1-1	once	.	CASTQTRGNTEAFF	TGTGCCAGCACCCAGACACGCGGGAACACTGAAGCTTTCTTT
TRBV7-3	TRBJ2-7	.	.	CASSPGGYEQYF	TGTGCCAGCAGCCCGGGCGGTTACGAGCAGTACTTC
TRBV6-1	TRBJ1-2	few	.	CASNLGQRNYGYTF	TGTGCCAGCAACCTTGGACAGCGGAACTATGGCTACACCTTC
TRBV27	TRBJ2-7	.	.	CASSSQDHSYEQYF	TGTGCCAGCAGTTCCCAGGACCACTCCTACGAGCAGTACTTC
TRBV5-4	TRBJ2-5	.	TRBD1	CASSLEAGGGETQYF	TGTGCCAGCAGCTTGGAGGCAGGGGGCGGGGAGACCCAGTACTTC
TRBV7-2	TRBJ2-1	.	.	CASSPRLGEQFF	TGTGCCAGCAGCCCCCGACTCGGTGAGCAGTTCTTC
TRBV5-8	TRBJ2-3	.	.	CASSPSHDTQYF	TGTGCCAGCAGCCCTTCCCATGATACGCAGTATTTT
TRBV7-9	TRBJ2-3	.	.	CASSQGTDTQYF	TGTGCCAGCAGCCAGGGGACAGATACGCAGTATTTT
TRBV6-5	TRBJ1-4	.	.	CASSYREPSVNEKLFF	TGTGCCAGCAGTTACCGAGAACCATCAGTCAATGAAAAACTGTTTTTT
TRBV15	TRBJ2-4	.	.	CATSRGVDTGHQKNIQYF	TGTGCCACCAGCAGAGGGGTAGACACCGGACACCAAAAAAACATTCAGTACTTC
TRBV7-6	TRBJ1-6	.	TRBD1	CASSPSTGQGGIGDNSPLHF	TGTGCCAGCAGTCCATCAACGGGACAGGGGGGCATTGGGGATAATTCACCCCTCCACTTT
TRBV7-2	TRBJ2-7	.	TRBD2	CASSSPQRTSGGYSYEQYF	TGTGCCAGCAGCTCCCCCCAGCGGACTAGCGGGGGTTACTCCTACGAGCAGTACTTC
TRBV2	TRBJ2-7	.	TRBD2	CASSAGPRTSGSYEQYF	TGTGCCAGCAGTGCCGGACCCCGGACTAGCGGGAGCTACGAGCAGTACTTC
TRBV4-1	TRBJ1-5	.	.	CASSQTVPIMGNQPQHF	TGCGCCAGCAGCCAAACAGTTCCAATAATGGGCAATCAGCCCCAGCATTTT
TRBV19	TRBJ2-1	.	TRBD2	CASSRGTSGILYNEQFF	TGTGCCAGTAGTAGAGGGACTAGCGGGATACTCTACAATGAGCAGTTCTTC
TRBV19	TRBJ2-3	.	TRBD2	CASIWSGGSTDTQYF	TGTGCCAGTATCTGGAGCGGGGGGAGCACAGATACGCAGTATTTT
TRBV6-5	TRBJ1-3	.	TRBD1	CASSSGGLSSGNTIYF	TGTGCCAGCAGTTCAGGGGGCTTGAGCTCTGGAAACACCATATATTTT
TRBV5-1	TRBJ1-2	.	TRBD1	CASSLDRGGIGYTF	TGCGCCAGCAGCTTGGACAGGGGCGGGATTGGCTACACCTTC
TRBV28	TRBJ1-5	.	TRBD1	CASSLGDRDRAGLPQHF	TGTGCCAGCAGTTTAGGCGACCGGGACAGGGCGGGTTTGCCCCAGCATTTT
TRBV7-9	TRBJ2-7	.	.	CASSLRDPYEQYF	TGTGCCAGCAGCTTGCGGGACCCCTACGAGCAGTACTTC
TRBV7-2	TRBJ2-1	.	.	CASSVDLSSYNEQFF	TGTGCCAGCAGCGTTGACTTGAGTTCCTACAATGAGCAGTTCTTC
TRBV2	TRBJ2-3	.	TRBD2	CASRPTSGRTDTQYF	TGTGCCAGCAGGCCGACTAGCGGGAGGACAGATACGCAGTATTTT
TRBV18	TRBJ2-7	few	.	CASSPVGESYEQYF	TGTGCCAGCTCACCAGTGGGAGAATCATACGAGCAGTACTTC
TRBV7-8	TRBJ2-1	few	.	CASSLVPSNEQFF	TGTGCCAGCAGCTTGGTACCCTCTAATGAGCAGTTCTTC
TRBV5-4	TRBJ1-6	.	.	CASSLEGGIRSPLHF	TGTGCCAGCAGCTTGGAGGGGGGTATAAGGTCACCCCTCCACTTT
TRBV6-1	TRBJ2-3	.	TRBD2	CASSERLGRGGTDTQYF	TGTGCCAGCAGTGAGCGGTTGGGGCGGGGGGGCACAGATACGCAGTATTTT
TRBV7-2	TRBJ2-5	.	.	CASSLVGGLQETQYF	TGTGCCAGCAGCTTAGTAGGCGGTCTCCAAGAGACCCAGTACTTC
TRBV7-9	TRBJ2-1	.	TRBD1	CASSLKGAGEQFF	TGTGCCAGCAGCTTAAAGGGGGCCGGTGAGCAGTTCTTC
TRBV19	TRBJ1-6	few	.	CASSSRVGHDSPLHF	TGTGCCAGTAGTAGTAGAGTGGGGCACGATTCACCCCTCCACTTT
TRBV29-1	TRBJ1-5	once	TRBD1	CSVAKTGGLNQPQHF	TGCAGCGTTGCGAAGACAGGGGGCCTAAATCAGCCCCAGCATTTT
TRBV11-2	TRBJ2-7	.	TRBD2	CASSLGPGDYYEQYF	TGTGCCAGCAGCTTAGGTCCGGGGGACTACTACGAGCAGTACTTC
TRBV4-1	TRBJ1-2	once	TRBD1	CASSEVGTGGGYTF	TGCGCCAGCAGCGAAGTCGGCACAGGGGGAGGCTACACCTTC
TRBV6-1	TRBJ1-5	few	.	CASRAEIRQPQHF	TGTGCCAGCAGAGCAGAGATAAGGCAGCCCCAGCATTTT
TRBV28	TRBJ2-7	.	.	CASSPQTAGTYEQYF	TGTGCCAGCAGTCCCCAGACAGCTGGTACCTACGAGCAGTACTTC